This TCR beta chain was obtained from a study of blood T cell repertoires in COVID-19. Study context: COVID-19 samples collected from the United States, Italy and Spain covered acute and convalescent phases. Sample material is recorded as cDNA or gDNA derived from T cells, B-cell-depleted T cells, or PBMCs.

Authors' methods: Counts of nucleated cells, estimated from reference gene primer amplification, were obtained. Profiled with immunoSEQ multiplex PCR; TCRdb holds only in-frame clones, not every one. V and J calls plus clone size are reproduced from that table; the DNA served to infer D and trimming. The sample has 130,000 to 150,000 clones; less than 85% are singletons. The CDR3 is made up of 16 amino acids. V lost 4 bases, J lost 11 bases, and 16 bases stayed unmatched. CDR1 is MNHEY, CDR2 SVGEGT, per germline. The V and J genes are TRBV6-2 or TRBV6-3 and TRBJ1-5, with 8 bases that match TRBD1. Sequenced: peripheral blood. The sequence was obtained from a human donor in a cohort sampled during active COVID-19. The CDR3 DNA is TGTGCCAGCAGTTCGACTCCAGGGGGCCACCAGGGGACCCAGCATTTT. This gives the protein CASSSTPGGHQGTQHF.